This paragraph covers one T cell receptor beta chain sequence. Antigen unknown. The same CDR3 arises from other DNA sequences in this sample as well. The CDR3 is 14 residues long. CDR1 is SGHNT and CDR2 is YYREEE in the germline V gene (reference sequence). Trimming cost V 0 bases and J 2 bases, with 9 bases left between them. The sample comes from a study of cytomegalovirus exposure and HLA in healthy donors. Study-level findings and limits: Relative to equally common others, HLA-associated TCR beta chains showed greater clonal expansion in a later analysis. Common viral pathogens seemed, in a later analysis, to connect with several of the most significant clusters. CMV serostatus was the sole immune exposure data available.

PCR used 60 Vbeta primers and 13 Jbeta primers. Clones were sequenced by immunoSEQ multiplex PCR, and TCRdb holds only the in-frame ones, with some missing. The sample consists of about 90,000 clones, roughly 60% of them appearing once. The sequence was obtained from a woman under 40 in good health and CMV-seropositive. The specimen was PBMCs. The genes are TRBV5-4 and TRBJ2-7; D might be TRBD1 (6 bases). The CDR3 nucleotides are TGTGCCAGCAGCTTGGAGCAGGGGCCCTACGAGCAGTACTTC. As protein: CASSLEQGPYEQYF.